These 15 T cell receptor beta chains originate from one sample sequenced in a study of PD-1 blockade in classical Hodgkin lymphoma. The sample's time point: newly diagnosed, previously untreated cHL patient sample. Investigators isolated CD4+ T cells from thawed PBMCs through magnetic negative selection. Using immunoSEQ multiplex PCR, the repertoire was profiled, and TCRdb retains in-frame clones only, with some absent. Here the sample spans under 40,000 clones, about 87% being singletons. The sample consisted of CD4+ T cells from blood. These receptor sequences come from a human donor with classical Hodgkin lymphoma.

The rearrangement links TRBV30 to TRBJ2-5, with unresolved D. The CDR3 is 16 residues long. Trimming removed 0 bases at V and 4 bases at J, with 18 bases between. Germline CDR1 reads GTSNPN; CDR2 reads SVGIG (reference sequence). CDR3 nucleotide sequence: TGTGCCTGGAGTGTTGCGAACCACCTCTTCCGAGAGACCCAGTACTTC. It encodes CAWSVANHLFRETQYF.

The CDR3 sequence: CASSSAALNSPLHF. The CDR3 DNA sequence: TGCGCCAGCAGCTCGGCTGCCCTAAATTCACCCCTCCACTTT. The chain uses TRBV5-1 and TRBJ1-6; D remains unclear. The ends were cut back, 3 bases at V and 7 bases at J, with 11 bases in the middle. Germline assignment: CDR1 SGHRS and CDR2 YFSETQ. CDR3 length: 14 amino acids.

The chain carries TRBV5-1 and TRBJ2-5; 11 positions match TRBD2. The CDR3 is 17 amino acids. The germline V gene encodes CDR1 SGHRS and CDR2 YFSETQ. Trimming took 1 base from V and 1 from J; bases not matched to a gene: 6. Written as DNA, the CDR3 is TGCGCCAGCAGCTTGTCGAGACTAGCGGGGATCCAAGAGACCCAGTACTTC. Protein product: CASSLSRLAGIQETQYF.

The rearrangement uses TRBV28 and TRBJ2-4, with D maybe TRBD2 (5 bases). V dropped 2 bases and J dropped 1 base, with 9 bases sitting between them. The germline V gene encodes CDR1 MDHEN and CDR2 SYDVKM. The CDR3 length is 15 residues. The CDR3 loop is CASSLGGSAKNIQYF. The CDR3 nucleotides read TGTGCCAGCAGTTTAGGTGGGAGCGCCAAAAACATTCAGTACTTC.

CDR3 coding DNA: TGTGCCAGCAGCGGAGACAGGGTGGCGAACACTGAAGCTTTCTTT. Its translation is CASSGDRVANTEAFF. V gene TRBV5-6 combines with J gene TRBJ1-1; 7 nucleotides align to TRBD1. Per germline, CDR1 SGHDT and CDR2 YYEEEE. The CDR3 consists of 15 residues. After removal of 4 bases from V and 1 base from J, the junction contained 7 bases not matched to a gene.

The CDR3 sequence is CASSRSYVDIQYF. CDR3 bases: TGTGCCAGCAGCCGTTCTTACGTCGACATTCAGTACTTC. The J gene is TRBJ2-4, the V gene TRBV11-1; no reliable D call. The germline V gene encodes CDR1 SGHAT and CDR2 FQDESV (reference sequence). V was shortened by 5 bases and J by 8 bases, with 13 bases between the two germline ends. There are 13 residues in the CDR3.

This chain uses TRBV5-1 with TRBJ2-1; D call uncertain. CDR1 is SGHRS, CDR2 YFSETQ, per germline. V lost 0 bases and J lost 6, with 7 bases in between. The CDR3 loop spans 13 amino acids. The CDR3 sequence: CASSLGRFNEQFF. The DNA of the CDR3 is TGCGCCAGCAGCTTGGGACGCTTCAATGAGCAGTTCTTC.

The chain links TRBV19 to TRBJ2-2, with 8 positions matching TRBD1. The V and J ends lost 3 bases and 3 bases, in that order; junction bases with no gene match: 9. Germline values: CDR1 LNHDA, CDR2 SQIVND (reference sequence). CDR3 length: 17 residues. CDR3 nucleotide sequence: TGTGCCAGTAGTATTGTAGGAGGCAGGGGGCACACCGGGGAGCTGTTTTTT. Residues: CASSIVGGRGHTGELFF.

This clone was found once. The chain combines TRBV6-1 with TRBJ2-2; possibly TRBD1 or TRBD2 for D (6 bases each). V lost 0 bases, J lost 7 bases, and 12 bases lay in between. Germline CDR1 and CDR2: MNHNS and SASEGT. The CDR3 totals 15 residues. CDR3 sequence (DNA): TGTGCCAGCAGTGAAGCGGGGGGCGCCGTCGGGGAGCTGTTTTTT. It is translated as CASSEAGGAVGELFF.

This clone was recorded a few times. The V and J genes are TRBV5-1 and TRBJ2-2, with 7 bases matching TRBD1. The length of the CDR3 is 16 residues. Trimming cost V 0 bases and J 0 bases; bases outside gene matches: 2. CDR1 is SGHRS and CDR2 is YFSETQ in the germline V gene. The CDR3, as DNA: TGCGCCAGCAGCTTGGACAGGGGAGCGAACACCGGGGAGCTGTTTTTT. Protein: CASSLDRGANTGELFF. Full variable domain (missing parts from reference TRBV5-1 and TRBJ2-2): KAGVTQTPRYLIKTRGQQVTLSCSPISGHRSVSWYQQTPGQGLQFLFEYFSETQRNKGNFPGRFSGRQFSNSRSEMNVSTLELGDSALYLCASSLDRGANTGELFFGEGSRLTVL.

The chain combines TRBV29-1 with TRBJ2-1; 10 nucleotides align to TRBD2. Germline V CDR1 and CDR2: SQVTM, ANQGSEA. CDR3 length: 12 residues. Trimming at V came to 4 bases and at J to 9 bases, leaving 3 bases not matched to a gene. This CDR3 reads CSVVGTSAEQFF. The CDR3 DNA reads TGCAGCGTTGTAGGGACTAGCGCTGAGCAGTTCTTC.

This clone was counted between two and nine times. The chain combines TRBV7-9 with TRBJ1-1; D unresolved. The CDR3 is made up of 14 amino acids. V shed 1 base and J shed 1 base, with 7 bases lying between them. In germline, CDR1 is SEHNR, CDR2 FQNEAQ (reference sequence). The CDR3 region has the DNA TGTGCCAGCAGCTTAGAGGCGGGGAACACTGAAGCTTTCTTT. Translation gives CASSLEAGNTEAFF.

The chain has TRBV7-9 and TRBJ2-7; 11 bases line up with TRBD2. This CDR3 is built from 19 residues. After removal of 5 bases from V and 0 bases from J, the junction contained 15 bases not matched to a gene. The germline V gene encodes CDR1 SEHNR and CDR2 FQNEAQ (reference sequence). Here the CDR3 DNA reads TGTGCCAGCAGCCATCGCGCTGGAATAGCGGGAGGGATCTCCTACGAGCAGTACTTC. Translating gives CASSHRAGIAGGISYEQYF.

The CDR3 region is CASRLGTADVYEQYV. For the CDR3, the DNA is TGTGCCAGCCGACTCGGGACAGCCGACGTCTACGAGCAGTACGTC. The chain employs TRBV6-1 and TRBJ2-7, with TRBD1 matching over 7 bases. The V gene's germline CDR1 is MNHNS and CDR2 SASEGT. The V and J ends lost 8 bases and 3 bases, in that order; junction bases with no gene match: 13. This CDR3 has 15 residues.

This clone occurred a few times. The chain has TRBV6-1 and TRBJ1-5; D perhaps matches TRBD1 (5 bases). The CDR3 covers 15 residues. CDR1 and CDR2 (germline): MNHNS, SASEGT. V was clipped by 5 bases and J by 5 bases, with 16 bases between them. Here the CDR3 reads CASSWGSDRHQPQHF. DNA for the CDR3: TGTGCCAGCAGTTGGGGGTCCGATCGACATCAGCCCCAGCATTTT.